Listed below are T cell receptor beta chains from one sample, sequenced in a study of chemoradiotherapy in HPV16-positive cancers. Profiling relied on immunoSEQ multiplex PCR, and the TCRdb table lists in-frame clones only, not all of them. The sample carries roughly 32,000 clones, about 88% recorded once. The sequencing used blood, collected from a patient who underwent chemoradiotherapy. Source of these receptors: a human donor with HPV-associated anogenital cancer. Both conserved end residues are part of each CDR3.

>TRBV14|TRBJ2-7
CASSLPGTSGIGEQYF
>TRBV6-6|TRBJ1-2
CASSYAGRNYGYTF
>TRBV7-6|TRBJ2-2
CASSLGQSGELFF
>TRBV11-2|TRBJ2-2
CASSPVRLAGNTGELFF
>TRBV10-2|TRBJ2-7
CASSEPITGAYEQYF
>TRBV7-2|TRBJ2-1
CASSQGSSYNEQFF
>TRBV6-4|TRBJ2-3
CASSEGGRDGTDTQYF
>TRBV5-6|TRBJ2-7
CASRSTRSYEQYF
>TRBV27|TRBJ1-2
CASSSPGQGFYGYTF
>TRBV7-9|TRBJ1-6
CASSLGTGDSPLHF
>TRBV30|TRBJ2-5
CAWSVKSETQYF
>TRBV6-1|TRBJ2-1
CASSELGSGASYNEQFF
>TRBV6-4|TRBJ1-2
CASRDPSSYGYTF
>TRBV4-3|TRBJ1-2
CASSPTKQGMTTYGYTF
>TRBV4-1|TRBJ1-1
CASSSSMKGQSEAFF
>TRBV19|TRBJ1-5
CASSIGAVPNQPQHF
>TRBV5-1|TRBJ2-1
CASSDGTYNEQFF
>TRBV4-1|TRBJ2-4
CASSLSPDGRRDIQYF
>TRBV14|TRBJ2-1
CASSQDSGDSYNEQFF
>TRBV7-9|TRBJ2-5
CASSLASGRETQYF
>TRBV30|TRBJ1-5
CAWSGDSNQPQHF
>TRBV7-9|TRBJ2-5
CASSLGGGPETQYF
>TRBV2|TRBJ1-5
CASNLRGNNQPQHF
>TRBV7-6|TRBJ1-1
CASSSTRGTEAFF
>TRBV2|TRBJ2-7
CASSGSGGGEQYF
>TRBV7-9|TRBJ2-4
CASSLGQHATLAKNIQYF
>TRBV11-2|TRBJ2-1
CASSLRAGGYNEQFF
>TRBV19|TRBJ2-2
CASSIRAGENTGELFF
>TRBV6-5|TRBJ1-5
CASRGNQPQHF
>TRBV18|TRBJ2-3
CASSPETQFGTQYF
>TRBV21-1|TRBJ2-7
CASSKKGRLGYEQYF
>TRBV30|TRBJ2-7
CACPGQGTYEQYF
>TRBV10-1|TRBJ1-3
CASSEFIRAPLFSGNTIYF
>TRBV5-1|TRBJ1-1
CASSLGTGGAGTEAFF
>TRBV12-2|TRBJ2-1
CASRLARGTSGLTNEQFF
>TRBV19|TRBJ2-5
CASSIRGETQYF
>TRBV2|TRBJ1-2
CASLQGRSSYGNYGYTF
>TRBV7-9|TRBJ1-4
CASSPGRGTNEKLFF
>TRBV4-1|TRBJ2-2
CASSHLPGTGSGELFF
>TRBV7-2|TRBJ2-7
CASSLRRGEYEQYF
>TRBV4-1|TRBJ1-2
CASSLGLTQGGGYTF
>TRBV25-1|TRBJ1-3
CASSETSVSGNTIYF
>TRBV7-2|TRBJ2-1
CASSPYRRDEQFF
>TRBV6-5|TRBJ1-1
CASSSVGGNTEAFF
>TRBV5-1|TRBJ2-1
CASSLVSGGYNSYNEQFF
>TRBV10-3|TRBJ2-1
CAISEETSGTATNEQFF
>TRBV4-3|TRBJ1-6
CASSQEGHYYNSPLHF
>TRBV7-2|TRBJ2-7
CASRRDRRSYEQYF
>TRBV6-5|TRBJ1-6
CASSYANSPLHF
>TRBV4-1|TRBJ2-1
CASSQEGSGRGNEQFF